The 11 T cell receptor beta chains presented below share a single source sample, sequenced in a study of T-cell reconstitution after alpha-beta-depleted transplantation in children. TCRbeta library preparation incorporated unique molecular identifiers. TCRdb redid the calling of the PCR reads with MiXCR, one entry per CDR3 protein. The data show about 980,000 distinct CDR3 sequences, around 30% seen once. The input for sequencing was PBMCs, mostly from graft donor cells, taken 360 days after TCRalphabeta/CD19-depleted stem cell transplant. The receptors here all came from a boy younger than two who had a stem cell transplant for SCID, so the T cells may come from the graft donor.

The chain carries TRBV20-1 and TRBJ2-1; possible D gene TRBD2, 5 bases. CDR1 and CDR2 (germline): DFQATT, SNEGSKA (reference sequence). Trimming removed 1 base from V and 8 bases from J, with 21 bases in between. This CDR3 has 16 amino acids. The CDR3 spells CSARAPEVFTLHEQFF. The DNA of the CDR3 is TGCAGTGCTAGAGCCCCGGAGGTCTTCACCCTTCATGAGCAGTTCTTC.

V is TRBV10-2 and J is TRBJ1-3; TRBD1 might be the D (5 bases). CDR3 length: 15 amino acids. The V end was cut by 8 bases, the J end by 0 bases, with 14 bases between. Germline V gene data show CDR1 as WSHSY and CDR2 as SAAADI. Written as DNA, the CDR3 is TGCGCCAGCGGGACTACCTTACGCTCTGGAAACACCATATATTTT. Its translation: CASGTTLRSGNTIYF.

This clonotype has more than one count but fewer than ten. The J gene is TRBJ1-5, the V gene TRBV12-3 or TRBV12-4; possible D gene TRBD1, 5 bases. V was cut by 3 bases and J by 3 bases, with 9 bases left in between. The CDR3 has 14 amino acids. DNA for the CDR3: TGTGCCAGCAGTTTTGGCAGGGACAATCAGCCCCAGCATTTT. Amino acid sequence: CASSFGRDNQPQHF.

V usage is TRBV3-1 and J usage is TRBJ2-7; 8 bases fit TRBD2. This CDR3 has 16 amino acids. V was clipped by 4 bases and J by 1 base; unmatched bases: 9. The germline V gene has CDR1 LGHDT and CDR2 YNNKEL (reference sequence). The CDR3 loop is CASSPLSRGGSYEQYF. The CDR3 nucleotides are TGTGCCAGCAGCCCCCTGTCCCGGGGGGGGTCCTACGAGCAGTACTTC.

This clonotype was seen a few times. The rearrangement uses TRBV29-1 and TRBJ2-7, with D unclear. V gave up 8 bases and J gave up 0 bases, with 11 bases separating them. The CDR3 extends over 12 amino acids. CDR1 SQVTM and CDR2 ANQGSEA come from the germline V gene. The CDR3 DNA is TGCAGCTACTCAGTCCTCTCCTACGAGCAGTACTTC. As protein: CSYSVLSYEQYF.

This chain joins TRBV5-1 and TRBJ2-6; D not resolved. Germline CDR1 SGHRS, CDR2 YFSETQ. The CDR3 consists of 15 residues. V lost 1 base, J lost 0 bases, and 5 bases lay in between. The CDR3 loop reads CASSLRASGANVLTF. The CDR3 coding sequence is TGCGCCAGCAGCTTGAGAGCCTCTGGGGCCAACGTCCTGACTTTC.

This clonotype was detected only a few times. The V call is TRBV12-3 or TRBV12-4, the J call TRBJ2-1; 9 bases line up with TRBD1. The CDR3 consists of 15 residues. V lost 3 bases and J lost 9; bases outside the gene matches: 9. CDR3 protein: CASSLIGTGYGEQFF. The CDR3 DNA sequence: TGTGCCAGCAGTTTGATCGGGACAGGGTACGGTGAGCAGTTCTTC.

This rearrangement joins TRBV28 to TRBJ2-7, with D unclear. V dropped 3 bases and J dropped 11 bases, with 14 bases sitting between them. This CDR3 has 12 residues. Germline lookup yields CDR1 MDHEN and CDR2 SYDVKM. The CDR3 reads CASSLTQDEKYF. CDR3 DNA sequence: TGTGCCAGCAGTTTGACGCAGGACGAAAAGTACTTC.

The chain's CDR3 is CASSHYIQGLRNEQYF. DNA for the CDR3: TGCGCCAGCAGCCACTATATCCAGGGACTTCGGAACGAGCAGTACTTC. The chain has TRBV4-1 and TRBJ2-7; maybe TRBD2 (6 bases). Germline loops: CDR1 MGHRA, CDR2 YSYEKL. Trimming stripped 3 bases from V and 5 bases from J, with 20 bases between. This CDR3 has 16 residues.

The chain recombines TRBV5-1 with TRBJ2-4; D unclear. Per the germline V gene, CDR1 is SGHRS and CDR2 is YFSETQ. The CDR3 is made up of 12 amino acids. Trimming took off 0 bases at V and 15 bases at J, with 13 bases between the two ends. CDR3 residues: CASSLEYGSWYF. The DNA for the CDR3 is TGCGCCAGCAGCTTGGAGTACGGGTCGTGGTACTTC.

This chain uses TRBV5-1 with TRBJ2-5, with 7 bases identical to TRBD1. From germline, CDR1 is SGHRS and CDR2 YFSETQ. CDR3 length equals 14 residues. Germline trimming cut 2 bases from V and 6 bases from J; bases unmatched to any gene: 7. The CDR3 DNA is TGCGCCAGCAGCTTTCAGGGGGAACAAAAGACCCAGTACTTC. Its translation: CASSFQGEQKTQYF.